Described below is a single T cell receptor beta chain sequence and its context. The entry originates in a study of blood T cell repertoires in COVID-19. Per the original data handling: Reference gene primer amplification gave estimated nucleated cell counts. The method was immunoSEQ multiplex PCR; TCRdb's version includes in-frame clones alone and lacks a portion of them. V and J calls and clone size come straight from that table; D and trimming were deduced from the DNA. Of a few hundred thousand clones detected, around 86% appear once; the ten largest clones hold less than 4.5%. V dropped 6 bases and J dropped 8; count of bases not matched to a gene: 11. Germline assignment: CDR1 KGHSH and CDR2 LQKENI. The CDR3 is made up of 14 amino acids.

The V call is TRBV18, the J call TRBJ1-2; 8 bases agree with TRBD1. The specimen was PBMCs or T cells enriched from blood (not recorded which). The clonotype originates from a man aged 30 to 39 who had recovered from COVID-19. The CDR3 here is CASSPGQGERGYTF. The CDR3 DNA follows: TGTGCCAGCTCCCCCGGACAGGGAGAACGCGGCTACACCTTC.